The 21 T cell receptor beta chains below come from one sample, sequenced in a study of CXCR3-negative and CXCR3-positive naive CD8 T cells. The antigens of these receptors remain unknown. Points from the study as a whole: TRB CDR3 hydrophobicity was greater in CXCR3-positive naive cells than in CXCR3-negative naive cells.

Through 5' RACE with UMI labels, the TRB cDNA libraries were prepared. TCRdb reprocessed the 5' RACE reads and stores each CDR3 protein as one record, lacking DNA. The sample includes roughly 59,000 distinct CDR3 sequences. What was sequenced was naive CXCR3+ CD8+ T cells from blood. Subset meaning: CD45RO-CCR7+CD27+CD95- naive CD8+ T cells expressing CXCR3 (TNR3+). The receptors here all came from a human donor in good health. Some clones in this sample may be carry-over from other donors' samples.

The chain recombines TRBV7-2 with TRBJ2-7; TCRdb gives TRBD1 as the D gene, but with no DNA this cannot be confirmed. The CDR3 totals 15 residues. Germline V gene sequence: CDR1 SGHTA, CDR2 FQGNSA. CDR3 protein: CASSSGGSHLYEQYF. The complete variable domain, with remaining parts taken from reference TRBV7-2 and TRBJ2-7, reads GAGVSQSPSNKVTEKGKDVELRCDPISGHTALYWYRQSLGQGLEFLIYFQGNSAPDKSGLPSDRFSAERTGGSVSTLTIQRTQQEDSAVYLCASSSGGSHLYEQYFGPGTRLTVT.

The V call is TRBV7-9, the J call TRBJ2-7. This CDR3 is 14 amino acids long. Germline-derived CDR1 and CDR2 are SEHNR and FQNEAQ (reference sequence). CDR3 protein: CASSYLTSSYEQYF.

The chain joins TRBV7-9 to TRBJ1-1. The germline gives CDR1 SEHNR, CDR2 FQNEAQ (reference sequence). The CDR3 is 14 amino acids. The CDR3 is CASSSTSLNTEAFF.

The chain is built from TRBV19 and TRBJ2-7; TCRdb returns TRBD2, unconfirmable since there is no DNA. The CDR3 loop spans 16 amino acids. Germline V CDR1 and CDR2: LNHDA, SQIVND (reference sequence). CDR3 amino acids: CASSIGTARRPYEQYF.

The chain has TRBV19 and TRBJ2-3; TCRdb outputs TRBD2, but without DNA this stays unchecked. The CDR3 is 12 amino acids. Germline V lookup: CDR1 LNHDA, CDR2 SQIVND (reference sequence). The CDR3 is CASRLGSDTQYF.

V and J are TRBV29-1 and TRBJ1-1. Germline CDR1 reads SQVTM; CDR2 reads ANQGSEA. The CDR3 is 13 residues long. The CDR3 loop is CSVEDASGTEAFF. Complete variable domain (other parts from reference TRBV29-1 and TRBJ1-1): SAVISQKPSRDICQRGTSLTIQCQVDSQVTMMFWYRQQPGQSLTLIATANQGSEATYESGFVIDKFPISRPNLTFSTLTVSNMSPEDSSIYLCSVEDASGTEAFFGQGTRLTVV.

The genes are TRBV29-1 and TRBJ2-1; the TCRdb D gene call, TRBD2, has no DNA to confirm it. Germline CDR1 is SQVTM and CDR2 is ANQGSEA. This CDR3 spans 19 amino acids. Here the CDR3 reads CSVLRGGLAGLTWVHEQFF.

The chain couples TRBV20-1 to TRBJ2-3. Per germline, CDR1 DFQATT and CDR2 SNEGSKA (reference sequence). CDR3 length equals 16 residues. The CDR3 sequence is CSARDLASGSSDTQYF.

The chain has TRBV23-1 and TRBJ2-7; the TRBD1 assignment by TCRdb is unverifiable without DNA. TRBV23-1 is recorded as an ORF, its role being uncertain. The CDR3 sequence is 11 residues long. Here the CDR3 reads CAWSGHYEQYF.

The chain employs TRBV5-1 and TRBJ2-2; TCRdb indicates TRBD2, and absent DNA this call remains unverified. Germline V gene lookup returns CDR1 SGHRS and CDR2 YFSETQ. This CDR3 spans 19 amino acids. CDR3 amino acids: CASSLELAGGPFNTGELFF.

This chain joins TRBV28 and TRBJ2-5; the D gene TCRdb calls, TRBD1, cannot be checked with no DNA. Per the germline V gene, CDR1 is MDHEN and CDR2 is SYDVKM. The CDR3 covers 14 residues. CDR3 sequence: CATLERGPKETQYF.

The rearrangement links TRBV28 to TRBJ2-5; TCRdb selects TRBD1, and the lack of DNA leaves this call unchecked. This CDR3 comprises 15 residues. Per germline, CDR1 MDHEN and CDR2 SYDVKM. CDR3 in amino acids: CASSPTRGWRETQYF. The whole variable domain, filled in from reference TRBV28 and TRBJ2-5, reads DVKVTQSSRYLVKRTGEKVFLECVQDMDHENMFWYRQDPGLGLRLIYFSYDVKMKEKGDIPEGYSVSREKKERFSLILESASTNQTSMYLCASSPTRGWRETQYFGPGTRLLVL.

The V and J genes are TRBV7-9 and TRBJ2-5; TCRdb's assignment of TRBD1 cannot be checked, as there is no DNA. Germline values: CDR1 SEHNR, CDR2 FQNEAQ (reference sequence). This CDR3 region has 12 residues. CDR3 loop: CASSPPSQTQYF.

The gene calls are TRBV7-3 and TRBJ2-7; TCRdb proposes TRBD2, but this gene call is untestable without DNA. Germline V gene sequence: CDR1 SGHTA, CDR2 FQGTGA. CDR3 size: 16 residues. The CDR3 loop is CASSLTPGLVSYEQYF. The whole variable domain, remainder taken from reference TRBV7-3 and TRBJ2-7, is GAGVSQTPSNKVTEKGKYVELRCDPISGHTALYWYRQSLGQGPEFLIYFQGTGAADDSGLPNDRFFAVRPEGSVSTLKIQRTERGDSAVYLCASSLTPGLVSYEQYFGPGTRLTVT.

The genes are TRBV29-1 and TRBJ2-3; TCRdb returns TRBD1, unconfirmable since there is no DNA. Germline V gives CDR1 SQVTM, CDR2 ANQGSEA. The CDR3 is 14 residues long. Here the CDR3 reads CSVRTGSRTDTQYF.

The rearrangement uses TRBV4-2 and TRBJ2-2; the D gene TCRdb calls, TRBD1, cannot be checked with no DNA. The germline V gene has CDR1 LGHNA and CDR2 YNFKEQ. The CDR3 has 15 residues. This CDR3 reads CASSGPQGNTGELFF.

This chain uses TRBV7-6 with TRBJ1-1. Germline V CDR1 and CDR2: SGHVS, FNYEAQ. The CDR3 has 15 amino acids. CDR3: CASSHRALGNTEAFF.

The gene calls are TRBV6-5 and TRBJ2-1; the TCRdb D gene call, TRBD1, has no DNA to confirm it. In germline, CDR1 is MNHEY, CDR2 SVGAGI. The CDR3 runs to 17 residues. The CDR3 here is CASSYREAGTEYNEQFF.

V gene TRBV25-1 combines with J gene TRBJ1-1; lacking DNA, the TRBD1 call made by TCRdb goes unchecked. This CDR3 is 21 amino acids long. From germline, CDR1 is MGHDK and CDR2 SYGVNS. The CDR3 region is CASSEFSPSPNGVLRATEAFF.

CDR3 sequence reads: CASTSYLTTGANVLTF. The chain has TRBV6-2 or TRBV6-3 and TRBJ2-6. The CDR3 is made up of 16 amino acids. Germline V gene sequence: CDR1 MNHEY, CDR2 SVGEGT.

V is TRBV7-9 and J is TRBJ1-5; with no DNA, the TCRdb D assignment of TRBD1 cannot be verified. The CDR3 length is 15 residues. CDR1 and CDR2 from the germline V gene are SEHNR and FQNEAQ (reference sequence). CDR3 region: CAGSPGTGEDQPQHF.